The T cell receptor (beta chain) described here comes from a study of blood T cell repertoires in COVID-19. Whole-study context: The United States, Italy and Spain were the sources of the acute and convalescent COVID-19 samples.

The table came from immunoSEQ multiplex PCR; TCRdb's copy has only in-frame clones and leaves some out. This sample has 150,000 to 200,000 clones; approximately 79% occur once, and the top ten carry roughly 25%. The CDR3 has 12 amino acids. Germline CDR1 is KGHDR and CDR2 is SFDVKD. V trimming: 7 bases; J trimming: 8 bases; junction bases outside the gene matches: 3. This clone was observed a handful of times. V usage is TRBV24-1 and J usage is TRBJ2-1; the match to TRBD1 covers 8 bases. This TCR was recovered from an older woman with acute or convalescent COVID-19. Specimen: peripheral blood. The CDR3 reads CATRSDRDEQFF. CDR3 coding DNA: TGTGCCACCAGGTCGGACAGGGATGAGCAGTTCTTC.